Shown below are 5 T cell receptor beta chains from a single sample sequenced in a study of cytomegalovirus exposure and HLA in healthy donors. PCR employed 60 Vbeta and 13 Jbeta primers. This table comes from immunoSEQ multiplex PCR, and its TCRdb copy is limited to in-frame clones, with some not included. The sample lists about 140,000 clones, roughly 80% occurring once. Sequencing used PBMCs. These receptors all stem from a female donor in good health and CMV-seronegative.

This chain uses TRBV19 with TRBJ2-5; TRBD1 agrees at 7 bases. After removal of 6 bases from V and 1 base from J, the junction contained 8 bases not matched to a gene. Germline V gene sequence: CDR1 LNHDA, CDR2 SQIVND (reference sequence). The CDR3 has 15 residues. CDR3 sequence: CASSVTTGPQETQYF. CDR3 nucleotide sequence: TGTGCCAGTAGCGTCACGACAGGGCCCCAAGAGACCCAGTACTTC.

The CDR3 bases are TGCGCCAGCAGCTTGGGGGAGACTGGAAACACCATATATTTT. This sequence encodes CASSLGETGNTIYF. The chain has TRBV5-1 and TRBJ1-3; D remains unclear. CDR1 and CDR2 from the germline V gene are SGHRS and YFSETQ. The CDR3 is made up of 14 amino acids. V was shortened by 0 bases and J by 2 bases, with 6 bases between the two germline ends.

The rearrangement joins TRBV5-6 to TRBJ2-5; 8 nucleotides agree with TRBD1. CDR3 length equals 15 residues. The V and J ends lost 3 bases and 2 bases, in that order; junction bases with no gene match: 6. The V gene's germline CDR1 is SGHDT and CDR2 YYEEEE. CDR3 protein: CASSSGQGFQETQYF. CDR3 nucleotides: TGTGCCAGCAGCTCCGGACAGGGTTTTCAAGAGACCCAGTACTTC.

The chain joins TRBV29-1 to TRBJ2-7, with D tentatively TRBD2 (5 bases). Trimming left V 5 bases short and J 0 bases short, with 11 bases between. The CDR3 has 13 amino acids. Germline CDR1 and CDR2: SQVTM and ANQGSEA. The CDR3 spells CSVLPEGSYEQYF. CDR3 nucleotides: TGCAGCGTTCTTCCCGAGGGCTCCTACGAGCAGTACTTC.

This chain uses TRBV14 with TRBJ2-7; 11 positions agree with TRBD2. The germline gives CDR1 SGHDN, CDR2 FVKESK. The CDR3 covers 19 residues. The V segment lost 1 base and the J segment 3 bases; nucleotides outside the gene matches: 14. CDR3 loop: CASSQGWGLAAPSGYEQYF. The CDR3 nucleotides are TGTGCCAGCAGCCAAGGATGGGGACTAGCGGCGCCCTCGGGCTACGAGCAGTACTTC.